The entry below gives a single T cell receptor beta chain sequence along with its context. Its antigen is not known. CDR3 length: 17 residues. Germline V CDR1 and CDR2: SGHNT, YENEEA. The trim removed 2 bases at V and 3 bases at J, leaving 8 bases unmatched. This table comes from immunoSEQ multiplex PCR, and its TCRdb copy is limited to in-frame clones, with some not included. Of approximately 130,000 clones detected, 90% to 95% appear once; the ten largest clones hold 1.6%. The sample belongs to a study of T cell responses to AZD1222 COVID-19 vaccine. Study-level results: Most donors were white British, females outnumbered males, and clonal diversity was possibly underestimated. Sampled repertoires all dated from after the peak T cell response.

This clonotype originated in an adult in good health. The chain employs TRBV11-3 and TRBJ2-4, with 9 bases identical to TRBD1. This specimen consisted of peripheral blood, obtained on day 0 of AZD1222 vaccination. The CDR3 bases are TGTGCCAGCAGCTTAAGTGGGACAGGGCAAGTCAAAAACATTCAGTACTTC. This sequence encodes CASSLSGTGQVKNIQYF. Using reference TRBV11-3 and TRBJ2-4 for the parts outside the CDR3, the full variable domain is EAGVVQSPRYKIIEKKQPVAFWCNPISGHNTLYWYLQNLGQGPELLIRYENEEAVDDSQLPKDRFSAERLKGVDSTLKIQPAELGDSAVYLCASSLSGTGQVKNIQYFGAGTRLSVL.